Shown below are 22 T cell receptor beta chains from a single sample sequenced in a study of radiotherapy plus CTLA-4 blockade in lung cancer. The data were produced by immunoSEQ multiplex PCR, yet TCRdb's version contains in-frame clones alone and is incomplete. Among around 70,000 clones listed, approximately 83% were seen once. The sequences come from peripheral blood, collected from a patient treated with radiotherapy plus ipilimumab. These receptor sequences come from a human donor with non-small cell lung cancer who had a partial response to radiotherapy plus ipilimumab.

The V call is TRBV7-2, the J call TRBJ2-7; D is unclear. Germline CDR1 is SGHTA and CDR2 is FQGNSA. The CDR3 totals 12 residues. The germline V and J ends were trimmed by 2 bases and 5 bases, with 7 bases remaining between them. CDR3 amino acids: CASSLSHDEQYF. CDR3 coding DNA: TGTGCCAGCAGCTTAAGCCATGACGAGCAGTACTTC.

Concerning this clone: Other DNA sequences in this specimen translate into the identical CDR3. The chain uses TRBV27 and TRBJ2-7; perhaps TRBD1 as D (6 bases). The CDR3 consists of 14 residues. V shed 2 bases and J shed 3 bases, with 11 bases lying between them. Per the germline V gene, CDR1 is MNHEY and CDR2 is SMNVEV (reference sequence). CDR3 nucleotides: TGTGCCAGCAGTTTAGGACAGTTTATCTACGAGCAGTACTTC. As protein: CASSLGQFIYEQYF.

The chain couples TRBV6-5 to TRBJ2-2, with TRBD1 matching over 7 bases. Germline CDR1 is MNHEY and CDR2 is SVGAGI. V lost 0 bases to trimming and J lost 7 bases; unmatched junction nucleotides: 5. The CDR3 sequence is 15 residues long. The CDR3: CASSYSTGSGGELFF. DNA of the CDR3: TGTGCCAGCAGTTACTCGACAGGGAGCGGCGGGGAGCTGTTTTTT.

The chain joins TRBV6-1 to TRBJ1-4; 8 bases fit TRBD1. The CDR3 length is 13 residues. Germline loops: CDR1 MNHNS, CDR2 SASEGT. Germline trimming cut 10 bases from V and 8 bases from J; bases unmatched to any gene: 9. DNA for the CDR3: TGTGCCATCCAGACAGGGGATAGGGAAAAACTGTTTTTT. It encodes CAIQTGDREKLFF.

This clone came up once. The genes are TRBV9 and TRBJ2-5; weak D call: TRBD1 (6 bases). Trimming pared 3 bases from V and 2 bases from J, leaving 14 bases between. The CDR3 is 15 residues long. Per the germline V gene, CDR1 is SGDLS and CDR2 is YYNGEE. The CDR3 here is CASSEQGALQETQYF. CDR3 coding DNA: TGTGCCAGCAGCGAACAGGGCGCGCTACAAGAGACCCAGTACTTC.

The rearrangement joins TRBV10-3 to TRBJ2-1; 9 positions match TRBD1. After removal of 4 bases from V and 3 bases from J, the junction contained 7 bases not matched to a gene. Germline V CDR1 and CDR2: ENHRY, SYGVKD. This CDR3 comprises 16 residues. The chain's CDR3 is CAISVRTGANYNEQFF. Here the CDR3 DNA reads TGTGCCATCAGTGTTAGGACAGGGGCTAACTACAATGAGCAGTTCTTC.

The chain is built from TRBV5-1 and TRBJ2-3, with TRBD2 matching 11 bases. The CDR3 has 16 amino acids. The V gene end was trimmed by 0 bases and the J gene end by 2 bases; junction bases not matched to a gene: 2. Germline loops: CDR1 SGHRS, CDR2 YFSETQ. The DNA for the CDR3 is TGCGCCAGCAGCTTGGGACTAGCGGGAATCACAGATACGCAGTATTTT. Protein product: CASSLGLAGITDTQYF.

CDR3 in amino acids: CASSSSGGTKGYTF. The CDR3 coding sequence is TGTGCCAGCAGTTCCTCCGGGGGGACGAAGGGCTACACCTTC. This chain links TRBV28 with TRBJ1-2, with D perhaps TRBD1 (5 bases). This CDR3 has 14 amino acids. V shed 4 bases and J shed 8 bases, with 17 bases lying between them. The germline V gene has CDR1 MDHEN and CDR2 SYDVKM.

This chain connects TRBV19 to TRBJ2-2; 9 nucleotides match TRBD2. CDR1 LNHDA and CDR2 SQIVND come from the germline V gene (reference sequence). The CDR3 length is 14 residues. With V trimmed by 4 bases and J by 6 bases, 3 bases remained unmatched. The CDR3 region is CASSRAGGAGELFF. DNA for the CDR3: TGTGCCAGTAGTAGGGCGGGAGGGGCCGGGGAGCTGTTTTTT.

The CDR3 DNA sequence: TGCGCCAGCAGTGAGGGGTATACAGGGAAGAAGCAGTACTTC. Its translation is CASSEGYTGKKQYF. V and J are TRBV10-2 and TRBJ2-7, with D tentatively TRBD1 (6 bases). The CDR3 runs to 14 residues. Germline CDR1 and CDR2: WSHSY and SAAADI. With 2 bases removed from V and 8 bases from J, the gap between germline ends came to 16 bases.

The gene calls are TRBV28 and TRBJ2-7; D may be TRBD1 (5 bases). Trimming took off 6 bases at V and 12 bases at J, with 18 bases between the two ends. The CDR3 is made up of 12 amino acids. CDR1 MDHEN and CDR2 SYDVKM come from the germline V gene. Here the CDR3 DNA reads TGTGCCAGCAGCCCCAGGAAGGCAGGGCCGTACTTC. As protein: CASSPRKAGPYF.

The chain uses TRBV19 and TRBJ1-2; 8 bases line up with TRBD1. CDR1 and CDR2 (germline): LNHDA, SQIVND (reference sequence). V lost 6 bases, J lost 3 bases, and 15 bases stayed unmatched. CDR3 size: 17 residues. CDR3 in DNA: TGTGCCAGTAGCGACGACAGGGGTTGGCAGGGTGACTATGGCTACACCTTC. Translated, it gives CASSDDRGWQGDYGYTF.

The rearrangement uses TRBV6-5 and TRBJ1-2, with D possibly being TRBD1 (5 bases). There are 14 residues in the CDR3. V was pared by 0 bases and J by 4 bases, with 9 bases between. Per the germline V gene, CDR1 is MNHEY and CDR2 is SVGAGI. The CDR3 is CASSYSQGPYGYTF. As DNA, the CDR3 is TGTGCCAGCAGTTACTCGCAGGGCCCCTATGGCTACACCTTC.

This sequence joins TRBV19 and TRBJ1-2; 7 bases agree with TRBD1. From germline, CDR1 is LNHDA and CDR2 SQIVND (reference sequence). The CDR3 is 13 residues long. V lost 7 bases to trimming and J lost 2 bases; unmatched junction nucleotides: 4. CDR3 DNA sequence: TGTGCCAGTAACCCGACAGGGAACTATGGCTACACCTTC. Translation: CASNPTGNYGYTF. Full variable domain (missing parts from reference TRBV19 and TRBJ1-2): DGGITQSPKYLFRKEGQNVTLSCEQNLNHDAMYWYRQDPGQGLRLIYYSQIVNDFQKGDIAEGYSVSREKKESFPLTVTSAQKNPTAFYLCASNPTGNYGYTFGSGTRLTVV.

This clone occurred once. The V gene is TRBV10-3, the J gene TRBJ2-1; 9 positions match TRBD1. The CDR3 contains 12 residues. Germline V gene sequence: CDR1 ENHRY, CDR2 SYGVKD. The V and J ends lost 6 bases and 6 bases, in that order; junction bases with no gene match: 0. The CDR3 DNA reads TGTGCCATCAGGGGACAGGGCAATGAGCAGTTCTTC. Translated, it gives CAIRGQGNEQFF.

The chain employs TRBV5-4 and TRBJ1-1; TRBD1 matches at 10 bases. The length of the CDR3 is 15 residues. Germline lookup yields CDR1 SGHNT and CDR2 YYREEE (reference sequence). V dropped 4 bases and J dropped 1; count of bases not matched to a gene: 4. For the CDR3, the DNA is TGTGCCAGCAGCGTTAGACAGGGGGCGAACACTGAAGCTTTCTTT. Translated: CASSVRQGANTEAFF.

The chain uses TRBV28 and TRBJ2-2; TRBD2 matches 9 bases. Trimming at V came to 8 bases and at J to 3 bases, leaving 10 bases not matched to a gene. The V gene's germline CDR1 is MDHEN and CDR2 SYDVKM. The CDR3 has 16 amino acids. The CDR3 region is CASRSGRTRDTGELFF. The CDR3 DNA reads TGTGCCAGCCGAAGCGGGAGGACCCGAGACACCGGGGAGCTGTTTTTT.

The genes are TRBV2 and TRBJ2-2; the match to TRBD2 covers 7 bases. Germline V lookup: CDR1 SNHLY, CDR2 FYNNEI. J was trimmed by 4 bases and V by 2 bases; bases with no gene match: 10. The CDR3 length is 17 residues. The CDR3 DNA reads TGTGCCAGCAGTGAACATAGGGCGGGAGAGGGCACCGGGGAGCTGTTTTTT. As protein: CASSEHRAGEGTGELFF.

The rearrangement links TRBV5-6 to TRBJ2-3; 9 bases align to TRBD2. The V gene's germline CDR1 is SGHDT and CDR2 YYEEEE. V lost 0 bases and J lost 6; bases outside the gene matches: 8. This CDR3 has 16 residues. CDR3 sequence reads: CASSLGVSGRTDTQYF. CDR3 coding DNA: TGTGCCAGCAGCTTGGGCGTTAGCGGGAGAACGGATACGCAGTATTTT.

J is TRBJ1-5 and V is TRBV28, with TRBD1 matching over 11 bases. The junction had 7 bases not matched to a gene; V was cut back by 4 bases and J by 5 bases. The germline V gene encodes CDR1 MDHEN and CDR2 SYDVKM. The CDR3 has 16 amino acids. CDR3 DNA sequence: TGTGCCAGCAGTTCCCGAGGACAGGGGGCAGATCAGCCCCAGCATTTT. The encoded protein is CASSSRGQGADQPQHF.

This clone was seen only a few times. Additional DNA sequences in this sample encode the identical CDR3. The rearrangement links TRBV7-3 to TRBJ2-1, with 12 bases aligning to TRBD2. The germline V gene has CDR1 SGHTA and CDR2 FQGTGA. This CDR3 has 14 amino acids. The J segment lost 9 bases and the V segment lost 4 bases, leaving 4 bases of the junction unmatched. The CDR3 is CASSSSGRAGEQFF. In nucleotides, the CDR3 is TGTGCCAGCAGCTCTAGCGGGAGGGCCGGTGAGCAGTTCTTC. The variable domain in full, completed from reference TRBV7-3 and TRBJ2-1, reads GAGVSQTPSNKVTEKGKYVELRCDPISGHTALYWYRQSLGQGPEFLIYFQGTGAADDSGLPNDRFFAVRPEGSVSTLKIQRTERGDSAVYLCASSSSGRAGEQFFGPGTRLTVL.

The V gene is TRBV11-1, the J gene TRBJ1-1; D is unresolved. This CDR3 is built from 11 residues. Germline V gene lookup returns CDR1 SGHAT and CDR2 FQDESV (reference sequence). Trimming left V 5 bases short and J 11 bases short, with 12 bases between. The chain's CDR3 is CASSQTYEAFF. CDR3 DNA: TGTGCCAGCAGCCAGACATACGAGGCTTTCTTT. The full variable domain, rest sourced from reference TRBV11-1 and TRBJ1-1, is EAEVAQSPRYKITEKSQAVAFWCDPISGHATLYWYRQILGQGPELLVQFQDESVVDDSQLPKDRFSAERLKGVDSTLKIQPAELGDSAMYLCASSQTYEAFFGQGTRLTVV.